A single T cell receptor (beta chain) is shown here with its context. Its recognized antigen is unknown. It has no much larger one-base neighbor in the sample; base qualities were not kept. Library preparation was by the immunoSEQ multiplex PCR assay. TCRdb obtained this table from immuneACCESS and retained in-frame rearrangements with V and J assigned. These tables miss some clones; where compared with another copy, unresolved V genes account for less than half of the shortfall, and the remainder is unexplained. Recorded for this sample are approximately 80,000 clones; approximately 95% of them occurred a single time. The ten largest account for roughly 0.93% of the sample. These data originate in a study of T cell changes during pregnancy in multiple sclerosis (dated by TCRdb to about 2019). For the wider study: In women with multiple sclerosis, the researchers looked at how the T cell repertoire shifted as pregnancy progressed.

There are 16 amino acids in the CDR3, from cysteine to phenylalanine inclusive. Only CDR3 DNA remains: 48 bases, in frame from the first base. Deletion took 1 base off V and 6 bases off J, with a span of 17 bases between the germline ends. The germline V gene (reference sequence) sets CDR1 to SGHNT and CDR2 to YYREEE. The source is a female donor in good health, enrolled as a control in a pregnancy study. Here the chain combines TRBV5-4 and TRBJ2-1; TRBD2 is perhaps the D gene, given 6 matching bases. Material: peripheral blood, obtained in the second trimester of pregnancy. Read as DNA, the sequence is TGTGCCAGCAGCTTGAATAGGGGACTTCGAATCAATGAGCAGTTCTTC. This codes for CASSLNRGLRINEQFF.